A single sample gave rise to the 26 T cell receptor beta chains below, sequenced in a study of naive and memory T cell subsets. The beta constant-region primer was an equimolar mix of two oligonucleotides covering TRBC1 and TRBC2. Nested alpha and beta constant-region primers with the SP2 primer drove four PCR rounds on ligated cDNA. MiXCR, run by TCRdb on the UMI-ligation and nested PCR reads, gives a single entry per CDR3 protein. The table has around 110,000 distinct CDR3 sequences, 35% to 45% seen once. The sequencing input was central memory CD4+ T cells from blood. The receptors were sampled from a human donor in good health.

This sequence joins TRBV4-3 and TRBJ2-7; no clear D gene. CDR3 length: 14 residues. Trimming stripped 0 bases from V and 3 bases from J, with 9 bases between. The germline gives CDR1 LGHNA, CDR2 YSLEER. The CDR3 sequence: CASSQERYSYEQYF. Here the CDR3 DNA reads TGCGCCAGCAGCCAAGAAAGGTATAGCTACGAGCAGTACTTC.

The chain has TRBV18 and TRBJ2-7; 9 nucleotides agree with TRBD1. The V gene end was trimmed by 4 bases and the J gene end by 5 bases; junction bases not matched to a gene: 15. There are 17 residues in the CDR3. Germline CDR1 is KGHSH and CDR2 is LQKENI. CDR3 protein: CASSLPLSGQGLDEQYF. CDR3 sequence (DNA): TGTGCCAGCTCACTCCCTCTATCGGGACAGGGTCTTGACGAGCAGTACTTC.

This clonotype was counted many times. This sequence joins TRBV12-3 or TRBV12-4 and TRBJ2-1, with 9 bases fitting TRBD2. The CDR3 length is 14 residues. V was pared by 6 bases and J by 10 bases, with 10 bases of the junction left unmatched. CDR3 residues: CASRSGLARGEQFF. CDR3 DNA sequence: TGTGCCAGCAGATCGGGACTAGCTAGGGGGGAGCAGTTCTTC.

This chain links TRBV5-4 with TRBJ2-7; 7 nucleotides match TRBD1. Germline V CDR1 and CDR2: SGHNT, YYREEE (reference sequence). This CDR3 comprises 15 residues. Unmatched junction bases numbered 4, after V lost 1 base and J lost 0 bases. CDR3 in amino acids: CASSLPGTASYEQYF. The DNA for the CDR3 is TGTGCCAGCAGCTTGCCCGGGACAGCCTCCTACGAGCAGTACTTC.

This chain joins TRBV5-5 and TRBJ2-1; D possibly uses TRBD1 or TRBD2 (6 bases each). The germline V gene has CDR1 SGHKS and CDR2 YYEKEE (reference sequence). The CDR3 sequence is 16 residues long. V was trimmed by 3 bases and J by 8 bases, leaving 21 bases between them. CDR3 sequence reads: CASSSLGGWSRDEQFF. Here the CDR3 DNA reads TGTGCCAGCAGCTCTTTAGGGGGGTGGTCCAGGGATGAGCAGTTCTTC.

This clonotype was detected many times. The chain links TRBV27 to TRBJ2-3, with D unresolved. Germline values: CDR1 MNHEY, CDR2 SMNVEV (reference sequence). V dropped 8 bases and J dropped 8 bases, with 14 bases sitting between them. CDR3 size: 12 residues. The CDR3 protein is CASGTPPSTQYF. In DNA form, the CDR3 reads TGTGCCAGCGGAACTCCCCCTAGTACGCAGTATTTT.

This clonotype came up a few times. This rearrangement joins TRBV24-1 to TRBJ2-2, with a tentative D call TRBD1 (5 bases). V lost 2 bases and J 0 bases, leaving 6 bases between the germline ends. Germline lookup yields CDR1 KGHDR and CDR2 SFDVKD. CDR3 length equals 15 residues. CDR3 DNA sequence: TGTGCCACCAGTGATTGGGGCGCGAACACCGGGGAGCTGTTTTTT. Its translation is CATSDWGANTGELFF.

This clonotype is medium-sized (0.01 to 0.1%). This rearrangement joins TRBV28 to TRBJ2-3; a possible D gene is TRBD2 (6 bases). V shed 6 bases and J shed 0 bases, with 10 bases lying between them. The CDR3 runs to 14 residues. The germline CDR1 and CDR2 sequences are MDHEN and SYDVKM. CDR3 sequence reads: CASRVGGSTDTQYF. In DNA, the CDR3 is TGTGCCAGCAGAGTTGGGGGGAGCACAGATACGCAGTATTTT.

J is TRBJ2-5 and V is TRBV28; D perhaps matches TRBD2 (6 bases). Trimming removed 6 bases from V and 5 bases from J, with 13 bases in between. This CDR3 is built from 13 residues. The germline V gene encodes CDR1 MDHEN and CDR2 SYDVKM. This CDR3 reads CASSFPGVETQYF. Written as DNA, the CDR3 is TGTGCCAGCAGCTTCCCGGGAGTGGAGACCCAGTACTTC. The full variable domain, with the rest looked up from reference TRBV28 and TRBJ2-5, is DVKVTQSSRYLVKRTGEKVFLECVQDMDHENMFWYRQDPGLGLRLIYFSYDVKMKEKGDIPEGYSVSREKKERFSLILESASTNQTSMYLCASSFPGVETQYFGPGTRLLVL.

The rearrangement links TRBV28 to TRBJ1-1; a possible D gene is TRBD1 (5 bases). The CDR3 contains 13 residues. With 5 bases removed from V and 11 bases from J, the gap between germline ends came to 18 bases. CDR1 MDHEN and CDR2 SYDVKM come from the germline V gene. The CDR3 region is CASSTPGRLWAFF. The CDR3 bases are TGTGCCAGCAGTACCCCAGGGCGTTTGTGGGCTTTCTTT.

The table lists this clonotype with a few counts. CDR3 DNA: TGTGCCAGCTCACTCTTAGCAGCGGGAAGAGATACGCAGTATTTT. Protein sequence: CASSLLAAGRDTQYF. The chain is built from TRBV18 and TRBJ2-3, with 7 bases aligning to TRBD2. V was clipped by 4 bases and J by 5 bases; unmatched bases: 9. CDR3 length equals 15 residues. Germline CDR1 is KGHSH and CDR2 is LQKENI.

This clonotype was detected only a few times. The rearrangement links TRBV6-5 to TRBJ1-1; TRBD1 might be the D (5 bases). This CDR3 has 15 amino acids. V was pared by 4 bases and J by 2 bases, with 14 bases between. Per germline, CDR1 MNHEY and CDR2 SVGAGI. The chain's CDR3 is CASSSRRTLNTEAFF. CDR3 DNA: TGTGCCAGCAGTTCAAGAAGGACACTTAACACTGAAGCTTTCTTT.

This clonotype was found a few times. DNA of the CDR3: TGTGCCAGCAGCTTAGCGGGACAAAACTATGGCTACACCTTC. This translates into CASSLAGQNYGYTF. The chain uses TRBV7-8 and TRBJ1-2; possible D gene TRBD1, 6 bases. Germline values: CDR1 SGHVS, CDR2 FQNEAQ. This CDR3 spans 14 amino acids. The V gene lost 0 bases and the J gene lost 2 bases, with 7 bases spanning the gap.

In regard to this clonotype: A read error is possible here, since a much larger clone lies one base away. This sequence joins TRBV10-3 and TRBJ2-7; no firm D call. Between the trimmed V and J ends, which lost 2 bases and 3 bases, there was a span of 5 bases. CDR1 is ENHRY, CDR2 SYGVKD, per germline. CDR3 length: 12 residues. The CDR3 sequence is CAISETDYEQYF. CDR3 nucleotide sequence: TGTGCCATCAGTGAGACAGACTACGAGCAGTACTTC.

This clonotype was counted a few times. The chain couples TRBV10-3 to TRBJ1-2, with D uncertain. CDR3 length: 14 amino acids. Germline V gene sequence: CDR1 ENHRY, CDR2 SYGVKD. Trimming left V 2 bases short and J 8 bases short, with 15 bases between. In nucleotides, the CDR3 is TGTGCCATCAGTGAGGACGGATCCACGGGAGGCTACACCTTC. This encodes CAISEDGSTGGYTF.

This clonotype has a count of ten or more. The CDR3 reads CSARDGAEGLYTEAFF. CDR3 sequence (DNA): TGCAGTGCTAGAGATGGGGCAGAGGGGCTGTACACTGAAGCTTTCTTT. The gene calls are TRBV20-1 and TRBJ1-1, with D tentatively TRBD1 (5 bases). In germline, CDR1 is DFQATT, CDR2 SNEGSKA (reference sequence). Trimming left V 0 bases short and J 3 bases short, with 17 bases between. The length of the CDR3 is 16 residues.

This clonotype was found a few times. This chain connects TRBV5-1 to TRBJ2-4; possibly TRBD1 for D (6 bases). Trimming cost V 0 bases and J 7 bases, with 11 bases left between them. The length of the CDR3 is 14 residues. From germline, CDR1 is SGHRS and CDR2 YFSETQ. The CDR3 region has the DNA TGCGCCAGCAGCTTGGGGGACATACAGAACATTCAGTACTTC. Amino acid sequence: CASSLGDIQNIQYF.

V usage is TRBV7-2 and J usage is TRBJ2-7, with D uncertain. The length of the CDR3 is 15 residues. Trimming removed 0 bases from V and 2 bases from J, with 11 bases in between. Germline V gene sequence: CDR1 SGHTA, CDR2 FQGNSA. DNA of the CDR3: TGTGCCAGCAGCTTAGCGCGGACGGCAACCTACGAGCAGTACTTC. Translated, it gives CASSLARTATYEQYF.

This chain uses TRBV18 with TRBJ2-3; D is undetermined. The CDR3 totals 12 residues. Deletions cut 2 bases from V and 4 bases from J, with 4 bases between. CDR1 is KGHSH and CDR2 is LQKENI in the germline V gene. The DNA for the CDR3 is TGTGCCAGCTCACCAGGAGCAGATACGCAGTATTTT. This codes for CASSPGADTQYF. Full variable domain (outside the CDR3, taken from reference TRBV18 and TRBJ2-3): NAGVMQNPRHLVRRRGQEARLRCSPMKGHSHVYWYRQLPEEGLKFMVYLQKENIIDESGMPKERFSAEFPKEGPSILRIQQVVRGDSAAYFCASSPGADTQYFGPGTRLTVL.

This chain connects TRBV7-2 to TRBJ1-3; D perhaps matches TRBD1 (6 bases). The CDR3 consists of 15 residues. The V gene's germline CDR1 is SGHTA and CDR2 FQGNSA. The V end was cut by 4 bases, the J end by 4 bases, with 14 bases between. For the CDR3, the DNA is TGTGCCAGCAGCTCGCGGGGGGCGCAAGGAAACACCATATATTTT. Amino acids: CASSSRGAQGNTIYF.

This sequence joins TRBV19 and TRBJ2-1; TRBD2 aligns across 11 bases. The CDR3 totals 15 residues. CDR1 and CDR2 (germline): LNHDA, SQIVND (reference sequence). The ends lost 7 bases at V and 6 bases at J; junction bases unmatched: 8. The CDR3 nucleotides read TGTGCCAGTACCTCACGACTAGCGGGAATCAATGAGCAGTTCTTC. It translates to CASTSRLAGINEQFF.

The chain combines TRBV30 with TRBJ1-3; D remains unclear. V was shortened by 4 bases and J by 4 bases, with 11 bases between the two germline ends. The CDR3 contains 13 residues. The V gene's germline CDR1 is GTSNPN and CDR2 SVGIG (reference sequence). CDR3 residues: CAWNDQRGNTIYF. The CDR3 DNA follows: TGTGCCTGGAACGATCAGCGGGGAAACACCATATATTTT.

The chain links TRBV13 to TRBJ2-5; D not certain. The CDR3 spans 13 residues. V was pared by 3 bases and J by 3 bases, with 8 bases between. Germline lookup yields CDR1 PRHDT and CDR2 FYEKMQ (reference sequence). CDR3 nucleotides: TGTGCCAGCAGCTTGGTGGATGAAGAGACCCAGTACTTC. Its protein product is CASSLVDEETQYF.

This chain joins TRBV7-9 and TRBJ2-5; D gene uncertain. V lost 5 bases and J lost 0, with 7 bases in between. This CDR3 contains 13 residues. Germline V gene sequence: CDR1 SEHNR, CDR2 FQNEAQ (reference sequence). This CDR3 reads CASSSINQETQYF. For the CDR3, the DNA is TGTGCCAGCAGCAGTATAAACCAAGAGACCCAGTACTTC. Supplemented by reference TRBV7-9 and TRBJ2-5, the full variable domain reads DTGVSQNPRHKITKRGQNVTFRCDPISEHNRLYWYRQTLGQGPEFLTYFQNEAQLEKSRLLSDRFSAERPKGSFSTLEIQRTEQGDSAMYLCASSSINQETQYFGPGTRLLVL.

This chain connects TRBV7-2 to TRBJ2-5, with a weak D call TRBD2 (5 bases). This CDR3 region has 13 residues. The V end lost 2 bases, the J end lost 3 bases, and 7 bases lay between the germline ends. The germline V gene has CDR1 SGHTA and CDR2 FQGNSA. The CDR3 loop is CASSLFGEETQYF. In DNA form, the CDR3 reads TGTGCCAGCAGCTTATTCGGGGAAGAGACCCAGTACTTC.

A few counts support this clonotype. This chain joins TRBV6-5 and TRBJ1-1; 8 bases map to TRBD1. Per the germline V gene, CDR1 is MNHEY and CDR2 is SVGAGI. The CDR3 is 16 residues long. J lost 3 bases, V lost 6 bases, and 12 bases had no gene match. The CDR3 reads CASRPGQGRRHTEAFF. CDR3 sequence (DNA): TGTGCCAGCAGACCCGGACAGGGTCGGAGACACACTGAAGCTTTCTTT.